This note documents a single T cell receptor beta chain sequence. It lacks a known antigen. No clone much larger than this one lies a single base away; base qualities are absent. These data are taken from a study of T cells after posttransplantation cyclophosphamide (dated by TCRdb to the mid-2010s). With regard to the full study: Using TRB sequencing, the study followed how the T cell repertoire rebuilt after myeloablative bone marrow transplantation with posttransplantation cyclophosphamide given as GVHD prophylaxis. Antigen receptor sequencing covered samples from approximately 38 PTCy-treated patients and around 15 of their related bone marrow donors. TRB sequencing was performed on blood from all 35 or so PTCy patients with 1-year posttransplant specimens. In 3 patients, up to about 3 additional blood samples taken between 2 and 5.2 years after transplant also underwent TRB sequencing, as did pretransplant blood from 4 patients. Because TRA and TRB clonality correlated tightly in roughly nine samples, the subsequent TCR analyses were limited to TRB only. Public TRB sequences were compared against a database of over 3,000 sequences linked to responses to pathogens, tumor antigens, self-antigens and alloantigens. Overall study outcomes, separate from this receptor: Across approximately 45 patients, recipient CMV seropositivity and CMV reactivation were highly associated with TRB clonality; PTCy diversity was similar to CNI/methotrexate controls. The TRB repertoires of T cells infiltrating skin or the GI tract showed only limited overlap with the TRB repertoires found in blood. Donor-recipient similarity was low at 1-2 months but increased during the first year, and donor CD8+ memory clones often dominated later blood repertoires.

Genomic DNA was used for TRB sequencing, which was performed with the immunoSEQ assay at survey resolution or with the hsTCRB kit. The published analysis was carried out like this. The immunoSEQ software was used for initial read processing, and the LymphoSeq R package was used for repertoire analyses. Clonality was computed as 1 minus normalized Shannon entropy, and a Gini coefficient was also calculated for each TRB dataset. To infer phenotypes in unsorted samples, TRB sequences from sorted subsets of the recipient or donor were mapped onto unsorted samples from the same recipient. As stored in TCRdb, this immuneACCESS dataset retains in-frame rearrangements with V and J assigned. A fraction of the clones does not appear; measured against another copy, unresolved V genes explain less than half of the discrepancy, and the remainder lacks a known reason. Clone size and V and J calls were adopted from that table, with D and trimming inferred from the DNA. In all, the sample holds around 50,000 clones, and about 91% of those were seen once. The ten top clones hold around 3% of the sample.

Related bone marrow donors provided peripheral blood samples on the day of marrow donation. Peripheral blood and bone marrow mononuclear cells were isolated by Ficoll-Hypaque density centrifugation and were cryopreserved. The CDR3 starts with the cysteine, ends with the phenylalanine, and has 13 residues. Only the CDR3 part of the read is kept: 39 bases, read in frame from the first base. Sequences MNHNS (CDR1) and SASEGT (CDR2) are obtained from the germline V gene. Deletion took 6 bases off V and 1 base off J, with a span of 10 bases between the germline ends. The source is a woman in her 50s in good health and a related stem cell transplant donor. Sequencing was done on a sample of PBMCs. Recombination connected TRBV6-1 to TRBJ2-7; a weak D assignment points to TRBD1 (5 bases agree). The DNA sequence is given as TGTGCCAGCAGCCTCAAGGGGTCCTACGAGCAGTACTTC. It translates to CASSLKGSYEQYF.